This is a list of T cell receptor beta chains from one sample in a study of blood T cell repertoires in COVID-19. The protocol was immunoSEQ multiplex PCR, while the TCRdb copy is restricted to in-frame clones and leaves out a portion. The sample carries tens of thousands of clones, about 80% recorded once. Sample: peripheral blood. These receptor sequences come from a human donor with acute or convalescent COVID-19. The donor label of this sample is uncertain. Each CDR3 is given with its conserved first and last residue. A D gene is named only where the DNA matches it firmly. Expanded clones get a size class; other rows say once, few or many, or leave the size out.

TGTGCCAGCAGCCAAACCACCGACAGGGGGCTAAGGAAATACTATGGCTACACCTTC,CASSQTTDRGLRKYYGYTF,TRBV14,TRBJ1-2,-,TRBD1
TGTGCCAGCAGCTTGGCCGGGGAAAACACCATATATTTT,CASSLAGENTIYF,TRBV5-6,TRBJ1-3,-,-
TGTGCCAGCAGCCCACATAACGAAGGGCTTGGGGCTTCACCCCTCCACTTT,CASSPHNEGLGASPLHF,TRBV9,TRBJ1-6,-,-
TGTGCCTGGAGTGTCCAAAAACTAGACACAGATACGCAGTATTTT,CAWSVQKLDTDTQYF,TRBV30,TRBJ2-3,-,-
TGTGCCAGCAGCCATTACCTTTTTCGGACAGGTCGGTACACTGAAGCTTTCTTT,CASSHYLFRTGRYTEAFF,TRBV7-9,TRBJ1-1,-,TRBD1
TGTGCCAGCAGCTTGAGGAGGAACACTGAAGCTTTCTTT,CASSLRRNTEAFF,TRBV5-6,TRBJ1-1,-,-
TGTGCCAGCAGCCCCCCCTGGGGACAGGGGGCAAACTATGGCTACACCTTC,CASSPPWGQGANYGYTF,TRBV9,TRBJ1-2,-,TRBD1
TGTGCCAGTTCATTACAGGGGACTGAAGCTTTCTTT,CASSLQGTEAFF,TRBV19,TRBJ1-1,once,TRBD1
TGTGCCAGCAGCTCCCCCCTAACCTATGGCTACACCTTC,CASSSPLTYGYTF,TRBV7-2,TRBJ1-2,once,-
TGCGCCAGCAGCCCCCCGGGACTAGGCCAAGAGACCCAGTACTTC,CASSPPGLGQETQYF,TRBV4-1,TRBJ2-5,-,TRBD2
TGTGCCAGCAGCTTGTTACAGGGAATAGATACGCAGTATTTT,CASSLLQGIDTQYF,TRBV5-4,TRBJ2-3,-,-
TGTGCCAGCAGCCCCCACGGACTAGCGGGGGGCACAGATACGCAGTATTTT,CASSPHGLAGGTDTQYF,TRBV7-9,TRBJ2-3,-,TRBD2
TGTGCCAGCGACCAAACCGGGACAGGGATTGGCGAAGCTTTCTTT,CASDQTGTGIGEAFF,TRBV7-9,TRBJ1-1,-,TRBD1
TGTGCCAGCAGCCCCCCTTGGACAGGGACCACTGAAGCTTTCTTT,CASSPPWTGTTEAFF,TRBV5-5,TRBJ1-1,-,TRBD1
TGTGCCAGCAGCTTCGGCAGGGATACTGAAGCTTTCTTT,CASSFGRDTEAFF,TRBV11-2,TRBJ1-1,-,-
TGTGCCAGCAGCGGGGGACAGCAAATGAACACTGAAGCTTTCTTT,CASSGGQQMNTEAFF,TRBV9,TRBJ1-1,few,TRBD1
TGTGCCAGCAGCCACCTCGGGGACACCTCTTCCGGGGCCAACGTCCTGACTTTC,CASSHLGDTSSGANVLTF,TRBV4-2,TRBJ2-6,-,-